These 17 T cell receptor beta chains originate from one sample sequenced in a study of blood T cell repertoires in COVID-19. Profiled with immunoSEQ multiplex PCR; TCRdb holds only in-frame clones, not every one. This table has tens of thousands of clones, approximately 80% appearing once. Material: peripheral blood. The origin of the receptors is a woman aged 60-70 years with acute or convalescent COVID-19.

The CDR3: CATSRRQDENTEAFF. CDR3 coding DNA: TGTGCCACCAGCCGGCGACAGGATGAGAACACTGAAGCTTTCTTT. The chain couples TRBV15 to TRBJ1-1; tentative D call: TRBD1 (6 bases). The CDR3 totals 15 residues. Germline CDR1 is LNHNV and CDR2 is YYDKDF (reference sequence). Trimming cost V 5 bases and J 1 base, with 14 bases left between them. Full variable domain (missing parts from reference TRBV15 and TRBJ1-1): DAMVIQNPRYQVTQFGKPVTLSCSQTLNHNVMYWYQQKSSQAPKLLFHYYDKDFNNEADTPDNFQSRRPNTSFCFLDIRSPGLGDTAMYLCATSRRQDENTEAFFGQGTRLTVV.

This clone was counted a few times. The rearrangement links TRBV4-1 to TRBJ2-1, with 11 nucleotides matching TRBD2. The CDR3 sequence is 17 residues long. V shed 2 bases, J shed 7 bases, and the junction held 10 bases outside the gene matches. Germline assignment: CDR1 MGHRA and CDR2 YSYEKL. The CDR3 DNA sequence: TGCGCCAGCAGCCAATTAGCCGGGACTAGCGGTGGAAATGAGCAGTTCTTC. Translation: CASSQLAGTSGGNEQFF.

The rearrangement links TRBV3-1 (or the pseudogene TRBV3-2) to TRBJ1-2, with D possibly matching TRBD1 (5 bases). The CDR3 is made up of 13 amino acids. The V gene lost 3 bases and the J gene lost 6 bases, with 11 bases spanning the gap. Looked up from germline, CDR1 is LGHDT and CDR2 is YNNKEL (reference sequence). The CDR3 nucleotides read TGTGCCAGCAGCCACAGGGATAGCAATGGCTACACCTTC. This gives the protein CASSHRDSNGYTF.

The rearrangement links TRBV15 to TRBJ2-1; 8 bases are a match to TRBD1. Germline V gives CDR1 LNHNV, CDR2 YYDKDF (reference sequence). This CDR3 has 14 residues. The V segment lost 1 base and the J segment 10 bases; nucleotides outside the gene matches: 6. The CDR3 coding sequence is TGTGCCACCAGCAGAGGAGGGACAGGTTTAGAGCAGTTCTTC. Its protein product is CATSRGGTGLEQFF.

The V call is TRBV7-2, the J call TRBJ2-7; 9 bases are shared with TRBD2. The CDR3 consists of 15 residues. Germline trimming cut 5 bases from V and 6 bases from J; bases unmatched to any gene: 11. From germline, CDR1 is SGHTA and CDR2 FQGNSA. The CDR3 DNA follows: TGTGCCAGCAGCGGCTACCGCGGGGGGGCCCCCGAGCAGTACTTC. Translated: CASSGYRGGAPEQYF.

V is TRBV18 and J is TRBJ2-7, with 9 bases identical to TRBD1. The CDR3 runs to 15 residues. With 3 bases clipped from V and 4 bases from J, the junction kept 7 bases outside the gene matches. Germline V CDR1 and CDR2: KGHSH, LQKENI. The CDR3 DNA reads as TGTGCCAGCTCACCTCCGGGACAGGGTTCGTACGAGCAGTACTTC. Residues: CASSPPGQGSYEQYF.

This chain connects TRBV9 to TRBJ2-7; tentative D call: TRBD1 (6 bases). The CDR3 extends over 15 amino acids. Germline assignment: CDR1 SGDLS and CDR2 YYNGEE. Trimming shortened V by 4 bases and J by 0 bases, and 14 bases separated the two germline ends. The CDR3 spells CASSPGQMTSYEQYF. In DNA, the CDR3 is TGTGCCAGCAGCCCAGGACAGATGACCTCCTACGAGCAGTACTTC.

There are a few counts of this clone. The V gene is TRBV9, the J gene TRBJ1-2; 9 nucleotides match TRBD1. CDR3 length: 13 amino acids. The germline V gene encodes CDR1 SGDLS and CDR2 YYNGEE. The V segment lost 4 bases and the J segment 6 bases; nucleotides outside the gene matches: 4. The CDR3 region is CASSPGQGDGYTF. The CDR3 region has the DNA TGTGCCAGCAGCCCGGGACAGGGAGATGGCTACACCTTC.

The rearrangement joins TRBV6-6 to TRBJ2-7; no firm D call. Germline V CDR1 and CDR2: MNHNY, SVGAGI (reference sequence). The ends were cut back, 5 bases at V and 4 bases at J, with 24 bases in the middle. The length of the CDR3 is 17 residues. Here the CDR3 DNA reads TGTGCCAGCAGTCCCCGTCAAGAGGCGTTGGATTTTTACGAGCAGTACTTC. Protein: CASSPRQEALDFYEQYF.

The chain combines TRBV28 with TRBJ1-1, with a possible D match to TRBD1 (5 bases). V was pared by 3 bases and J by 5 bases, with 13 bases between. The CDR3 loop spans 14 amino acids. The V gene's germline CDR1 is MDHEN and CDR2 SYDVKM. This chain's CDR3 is CASSLRAGGTEAFF. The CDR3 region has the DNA TGTGCCAGCAGTTTGCGGGCGGGGGGTACTGAAGCTTTCTTT.

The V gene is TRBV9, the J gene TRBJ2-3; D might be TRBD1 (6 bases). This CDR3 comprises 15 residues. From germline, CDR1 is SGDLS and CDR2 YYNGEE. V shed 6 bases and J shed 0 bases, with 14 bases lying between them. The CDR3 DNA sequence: TGTGCCAGCAACCTACAGGGTGATAGCACAGATACGCAGTATTTT. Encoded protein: CASNLQGDSTDTQYF. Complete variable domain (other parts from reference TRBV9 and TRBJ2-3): DSGVTQTPKHLITATGQRVTLRCSPRSGDLSVYWYQQSLDQGLQFLIQYYNGEERAKGNILERFSAQQFPDLHSELNLSSLELGDSALYFCASNLQGDSTDTQYFGPGTRLTVL.

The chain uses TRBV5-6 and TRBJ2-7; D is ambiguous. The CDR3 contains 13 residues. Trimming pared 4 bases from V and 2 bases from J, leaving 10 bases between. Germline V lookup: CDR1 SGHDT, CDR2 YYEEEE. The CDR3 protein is CASSPQSTYEQYF. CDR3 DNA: TGTGCCAGCAGCCCCCAATCCACCTACGAGCAGTACTTC.

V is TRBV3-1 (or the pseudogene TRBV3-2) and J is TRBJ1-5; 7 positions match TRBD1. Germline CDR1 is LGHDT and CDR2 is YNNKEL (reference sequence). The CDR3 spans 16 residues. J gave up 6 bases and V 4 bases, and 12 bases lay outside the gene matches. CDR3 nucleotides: TGTGCCAGCAGCCCTCCAAGGGGGACAGCGCCTCAGCCCCAGCATTTT. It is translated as CASSPPRGTAPQPQHF.

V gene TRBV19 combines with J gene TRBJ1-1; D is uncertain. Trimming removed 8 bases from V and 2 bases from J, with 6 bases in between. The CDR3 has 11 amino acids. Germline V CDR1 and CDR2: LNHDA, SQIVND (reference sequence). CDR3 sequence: CASHFNTEAFF. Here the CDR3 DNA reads TGTGCCAGTCATTTCAACACTGAAGCTTTCTTT.

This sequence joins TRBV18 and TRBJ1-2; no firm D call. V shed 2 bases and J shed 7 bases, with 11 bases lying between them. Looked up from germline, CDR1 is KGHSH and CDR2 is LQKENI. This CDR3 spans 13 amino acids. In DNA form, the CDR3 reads TGTGCCAGCTCACCATTTCGAGAAGCTGGCTACACCTTC. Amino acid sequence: CASSPFREAGYTF.

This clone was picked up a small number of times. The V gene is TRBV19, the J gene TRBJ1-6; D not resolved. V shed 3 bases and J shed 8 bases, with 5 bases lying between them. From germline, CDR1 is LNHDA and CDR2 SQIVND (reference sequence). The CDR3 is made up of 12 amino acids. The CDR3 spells CASSMADSPLHF. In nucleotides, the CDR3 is TGTGCCAGTAGTATGGCGGATTCACCCCTCCACTTT.

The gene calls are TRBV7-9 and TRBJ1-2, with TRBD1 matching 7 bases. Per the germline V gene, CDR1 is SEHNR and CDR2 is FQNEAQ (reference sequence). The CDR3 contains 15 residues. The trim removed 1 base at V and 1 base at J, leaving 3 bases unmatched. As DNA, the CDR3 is TGTGCCAGCAGCTTAGAAAGACAGGGTAACTATGGCTACACCTTC. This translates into CASSLERQGNYGYTF.